These 5 T cell receptor beta chains came from one sample sequenced in a study of T cell responses to AZD1222 COVID-19 vaccine. Sequencing was performed with immunoSEQ multiplex PCR; in TCRdb, only in-frame clones are kept and a portion is missing. The sample consists of 95,000 to 150,000 clones, 90% of them appearing once. This specimen was peripheral blood, taken on day 0 of MenACWY control vaccination. The receptor source for this set is an adult in good health.

This clone was recorded a few times. The chain employs TRBV3-1 (or the pseudogene TRBV3-2) and TRBJ2-7; D gene uncertain. The germline V gene encodes CDR1 LGHDT and CDR2 YNNKEL (reference sequence). Trimming left V 0 bases short and J 6 bases short, with 15 bases between. CDR3 length: 15 amino acids. DNA for the CDR3: TGTGCCAGCAGCCAAGATCTAACGGGCTACGGCGAGCAGTACTTC. Its translation: CASSQDLTGYGEQYF.

This clone is a singleton in its sample. The chain carries TRBV2 and TRBJ1-4, with 7 bases fitting TRBD1. Germline values: CDR1 SNHLY, CDR2 FYNNEI. J gave up 3 bases and V 7 bases, and 5 bases lay outside the gene matches. CDR3 length: 14 residues. CDR3 region: CASKTGSANEKLFF. CDR3 sequence (DNA): TGTGCCAGCAAGACAGGGAGCGCTAATGAAAAACTGTTTTTT.

The CDR3 is CASSSGMEADTQYF. Written as DNA, the CDR3 is TGTGCCAGCAGCTCCGGAATGGAGGCAGATACGCAGTATTTT. The V call is TRBV11-2, the J call TRBJ2-3, with D tentatively TRBD2 (5 bases). This CDR3 has 14 amino acids. V lost 4 bases to trimming and J lost 4 bases, with 12 bases between them. Germline CDR1 is SGHAT and CDR2 is FQNNGV.

This chain joins TRBV21-1 and TRBJ2-3; the D call in the table, TRBD1, was not verified against the DNA. TRBV21-1 counts as a pseudogene. This CDR3 has 18 residues. Written as DNA, the CDR3 is TGTGCCAGCAGCAAATGGTTACAGGGGGAGGATGTCACAGATACGCAGTATTTT. Its protein product is CASSKWLQGEDVTDTQYF.

The chain employs TRBV28 and TRBJ2-3; D is ambiguous. CDR3 size: 15 residues. The ends were cut back, 4 bases at V and 2 bases at J, with 13 bases in the middle. Per germline, CDR1 MDHEN and CDR2 SYDVKM. CDR3 bases: TGTGCCAGCAGTTCACCTAGTGGGCCCACAGATACGCAGTATTTT. Protein sequence: CASSSPSGPTDTQYF.